The rows below give T cell receptor beta chains drawn from one sample of a study of CD8 T cells in Susac syndrome. One entry per CDR3 protein, called by TCRdb with MiXCR from the immunoSEQ multiplex PCR reads. The sample consists of 350,000 to 550,000 distinct CDR3 sequences, around 85% of them appearing once. Sequenced material: CD8+ T cells from PBMCs. The source is a human donor with multiple sclerosis. Each CDR3 is given with its conserved first and last residue. The D gene is left open where the match is weak. Clone size appears in some rows only: once, few, many, or a class for an expanded clone.

-	TRBV6-5	-	TRBJ2-2	CASRGRYTGELFF	TGTGCCAGCAGGGGCAGATACACCGGGGAGCTGTTTTTT
TRBD2	TRBV27	few	TRBJ2-1	CASSPGLAYNEQFF	TGTGCCAGCAGTCCCGGACTAGCGTACAATGAGCAGTTCTTC
-	TRBV28	-	TRBJ1-5	CASSPRPYQPQHF	TGTGCCAGCAGCCCTCGACCTTATCAGCCCCAGCATTTT
TRBD1	TRBV4-1	once	TRBJ1-1	CASSQGQGAVTEAFF	TGCGCCAGCAGCCAAGGGCAGGGGGCGGTCACTGAAGCTTTCTTT
-	TRBV5-6	-	TRBJ2-7	CASSSGFEQYF	TGTGCCAGCAGCTCTGGTTTTGAGCAGTACTTC
-	TRBV3-1	few	TRBJ2-2	CASSQGYPGELFF	TGTGCCAGCAGCCAGGGATATCCCGGGGAGCTGTTTTTT
-	TRBV30	-	TRBJ1-1	CAWSQFSGTEAFF	TGTGCCTGGAGTCAATTCTCCGGTACTGAAGCTTTCTTT
-	TRBV15	-	TRBJ2-3	CATSRATDLSDTQYF	TGTGCCACCAGCAGAGCGACGGACCTCTCGGATACGCAGTATTTT
-	TRBV2	-	TRBJ2-1	CASSGPTDYNEQFF	TGTGCCAGCAGTGGACCGACGGACTACAATGAGCAGTTCTTC
-	TRBV13	-	TRBJ2-1	CASSLEPDYNEQFF	TGTGCCAGCAGCTTAGAACCGGACTACAATGAGCAGTTCTTC
-	TRBV29-1	-	TRBJ1-1	CSAGRGYEAFF	TGCAGCGCTGGGCGGGGATATGAAGCTTTCTTT
TRBD1	TRBV12-3/TRBV12-4	-	TRBJ2-4	CASSPPGQGVNIQYF	TGTGCCAGCAGTCCACCGGGACAGGGTGTGAACATTCAGTACTTC
-	TRBV4-1	-	TRBJ1-1	CASSQDTPPGDNTEVFF	TGCGCCAGCAGCCAAGATACGCCGCCTGGGGATAACACTGAAGTTTTCTTT
-	TRBV6-2/TRBV6-3	-	TRBJ2-7	CATTNPPSSYEQYF	TGTGCCACCACGAACCCCCCGAGCTCCTACGAGCAGTACTTC
-	TRBV12-3/TRBV12-4	-	TRBJ2-7	CASSRDEISYEQYF	TGTGCCAGCAGCCGGGACGAAATCTCCTACGAGCAGTACTTC
-	TRBV7-9	-	TRBJ2-3	CASSPHPGEGTDTQYF	TGTGCCAGCAGCCCCCACCCAGGGGAGGGCACAGATACGCAGTATTTT
-	TRBV20-1	-	TRBJ1-1	CSAGTGTEAFF	TGCAGTGCTGGCACGGGTACTGAAGCTTTCTTT
TRBD2	TRBV4-1	-	TRBJ2-3	CASSQILAGSTDTQYF	TGCGCCAGCAGCCAAATCCTAGCGGGTAGCACAGATACGCAGTATTTT
-	TRBV19	-	TRBJ2-2	CASSIVIGDTGELFF	TGTGCCAGTAGTATAGTCATAGGAGACACCGGGGAGCTGTTTTTT
-	TRBV28	-	TRBJ1-5	CASSFPGYNQPQHF	TGTGCCAGCAGTTTTCCAGGGTACAATCAGCCCCAGCATTTT
TRBD2	TRBV5-1	-	TRBJ2-3	CASSLQREGDVRQYF	TGCGCCAGCAGCCTCCAGCGGGAGGGGGACGTGAGGCAGTATTTT
TRBD1	TRBV19	-	TRBJ2-3	CASQYTGEDTQYF	TGTGCCAGTCAGTATACAGGGGAAGATACGCAGTATTTT
TRBD2	TRBV4-1	-	TRBJ2-2	CASSQVSGGTNTGELFF	TGCGCCAGCAGCCAAGTTAGCGGGGGGACTAACACCGGGGAGCTGTTTTTT
-	TRBV12-3/TRBV12-4	-	TRBJ1-2	CASSQVGFTTDYGYTF	TGTGCCAGCAGCCAAGTCGGGTTCACCACGGACTATGGCTACACCTTC
-	TRBV27	-	TRBJ2-7	CASSPLPGLLYEQYF	TGTGCCAGCAGTCCACTGCCAGGACTCCTCTACGAGCAGTACTTC
-	TRBV4-1	-	TRBJ2-2	CASSQYPGELFF	TGCGCCAGCAGCCAATACCCCGGGGAGCTGTTTTTT
TRBD1	TRBV7-9	-	TRBJ2-7	CASSLALVGTGLKQYF	TGTGCCAGCAGCTTAGCTTTAGTAGGGACAGGACTCAAGCAGTACTTC
TRBD2	TRBV20-1	-	TRBJ2-1	CSAREVLAGAFEQFF	TGCAGTGCTAGAGAGGTCCTAGCGGGAGCCTTTGAGCAGTTCTTC
-	TRBV6-5	-	TRBJ2-7	CASTKVHEQYF	TGTGCCAGCACTAAGGTCCACGAGCAGTACTTC
-	TRBV2	-	TRBJ2-4	CASRGDGVAKNIQYF	TGTGCCAGCAGGGGGGACGGGGTAGCCAAAAACATTCAGTACTTC
-	TRBV29-1	once	TRBJ2-1	CSVEGLRHSYNEQFF	TGCAGCGTTGAGGGTTTGCGGCACTCCTACAATGAGCAGTTCTTC
-	TRBV7-6	-	TRBJ2-1	CASSWGTFNEQFF	TGTGCCAGCAGCTGGGGGACTTTCAATGAGCAGTTCTTC